The clone carrying this T cell receptor (beta chain) was counted a few times. Germline CDR1 and CDR2: MDHEN and SYDVKM. V lost 5 bases, J lost 2 bases, and 19 bases lay in between. The CDR3 totals 17 residues. Preparation of the TCRbeta library involved a method that used unique molecular identifiers. TCRdb processed the PCR reads anew with MiXCR; each CDR3 protein has one entry. The data contain about 610,000 distinct CDR3 sequences, roughly a tenth of them singletons. The sample originates from a study of T-cell reconstitution after alpha-beta-depleted transplantation in children. This sequence joins TRBV28 and TRBJ1-5; D is possibly TRBD1 (5 bases). The sequencing used PBMCs from the stem cell graft donor, collected from the stem cell graft. This TCR derives from a human donor who donated a stem cell graft to a child with acute myeloid leukemia. CDR3 DNA sequence: TGTGCCAGCAGTATAGGGACCCACGGAACGGGCAATCAGCCCCAGCATTTT. It specifies CASSIGTHGTGNQPQHF.